The source of this T cell receptor (beta chain) is a study of tumor and adjacent non-tumor tissue in lung cancer. The overall study: The cohort had 12 to 13 adenocarcinoma, a couple of squamous cell and 1 small cell patients. Aged about 30 to 76 years, patients included nine to eleven men and five or six women with stage I to III disease.

This CDR3 has 14 residues. Germline lookup yields CDR1 WSHSY and CDR2 SAAADI. General observations from the study: Tumor tissue had significantly higher TCR diversity than normal lung.

A modified ARM-PCR protocol with three rounds of nested PCR amplified TCRbeta. In TCRdb, the multiplex PCR reads were re-called with MiXCR into one record per CDR3 protein. The table records about 200,000 distinct CDR3 sequences, about two thirds of them present only once. A remark on this clonotype: Its antigen is as yet unknown. At one end, the junction sequence differs from germline, possibly due to a read error.

RNA was extracted from bulk tissue without any cell sorting. Newly diagnosed lung cancer patients had thoracic surgery in China, August–late 2014, without prior chemotherapy. Sample: lung tumor tissue. This chain uses TRBV10-2 with TRBJ1-3, with unresolved D. The source is a man between 60 and 70 years old with non-small cell lung cancer. CDR3 loop: CASTFLAEGNTTYF. The CDR3 coding sequence is TGCGCCAGCACCTTCCTGGCAGAGGGAAACACCACATATTTT.